Below are 12 T cell receptor beta chains sequenced from a single sample in a study of shared clonotypes between healthy human individuals. Generated by immunoSEQ multiplex PCR, the TCRdb table keeps only in-frame clones and is missing some. The sample yields about 2.4 million clones, around nine tenths seen once. The sequenced sample consisted of naive CD4+ T cells sorted from blood. As to subset: CD45RA+ positively selected. These receptors were collected from a man younger than 35 in good health.

This clone was seen just once. Other DNA sequences in the sample encode the same CDR3. The rearrangement joins TRBV7-2 to TRBJ2-2, with 7 bases identical to TRBD2. There are 15 residues in the CDR3. CDR1 SGHTA and CDR2 FQGNSA come from the germline V gene. The V segment lost 4 bases and the J segment 2 bases; nucleotides outside the gene matches: 4. The CDR3 here is CASSSSGVNTGELFF. CDR3 DNA sequence: TGTGCCAGCAGCTCAAGCGGGGTTAACACCGGGGAGCTGTTTTTT.

Regarding this clone: Other DNA variants within this sample encode the same CDR3. The chain joins TRBV20-1 to TRBJ2-5; D gene ambiguous. Germline CDR1 is DFQATT and CDR2 is SNEGSKA (reference sequence). Trimming stripped 4 bases from V and 7 bases from J, with 10 bases between. The CDR3 is 11 residues long. The CDR3 is CSATPGGTQYF. Here the CDR3 DNA reads TGCAGTGCTACTCCCGGTGGGACCCAGTACTTC.

The J gene is TRBJ2-3, the V gene TRBV7-2; 12 bases fit TRBD2. The CDR3 is 16 residues long. V shed 4 bases, J shed 4 bases, and the junction held 6 bases outside the gene matches. Per the germline V gene, CDR1 is SGHTA and CDR2 is FQGNSA. CDR3 in amino acids: CASSSDLAGGADTQYF. CDR3 DNA sequence: TGTGCCAGCAGCTCCGATCTAGCGGGAGGGGCAGATACGCAGTATTTT.

V gene TRBV11-2 combines with J gene TRBJ2-1; D remains unclear. V shed 6 bases and J shed 5 bases, with 20 bases lying between them. Germline CDR1 SGHAT, CDR2 FQNNGV. The CDR3 is 16 amino acids. The CDR3 coding sequence is TGTGCCAGCAGATCCCCCCGTGGACCCGGACACAATGAGCAGTTCTTC. It translates to CASRSPRGPGHNEQFF.

The chain joins TRBV5-1 to TRBJ2-2; D is perhaps TRBD1 (6 bases). The CDR3 is 17 residues long. V was trimmed by 4 bases and J by 5 bases, leaving 21 bases between them. CDR1 and CDR2 (germline): SGHRS, YFSETQ. The CDR3 reads CASSALQGSLRTGELFF. CDR3 nucleotides: TGCGCCAGCAGCGCCCTACAGGGTTCCCTCCGAACCGGGGAGCTGTTTTTT.

This chain links TRBV28 with TRBJ2-6, with D perhaps TRBD2 (5 bases). Germline lookup yields CDR1 MDHEN and CDR2 SYDVKM. The CDR3 loop spans 16 amino acids. V lost 5 bases and J 0 bases, leaving 11 bases between the germline ends. CDR3: CASSTGVLSGANVLTF. Written as DNA, the CDR3 is TGTGCCAGCAGTACCGGGGTCCTCTCTGGGGCCAACGTCCTGACTTTC.

This clone was found once. V gene TRBV7-2 combines with J gene TRBJ2-7; 9 positions agree with TRBD1. CDR1 and CDR2 from the germline V gene are SGHTA and FQGNSA. This CDR3 contains 14 residues. Trimming at V came to 5 bases and at J to 5 bases, leaving 7 bases not matched to a gene. In DNA, the CDR3 is TGTGCCAGCAGCCCCTACGGGACAGGGAACGAGCAGTACTTC. Protein: CASSPYGTGNEQYF. Full variable domain (missing parts from reference TRBV7-2 and TRBJ2-7): GAGVSQSPSNKVTEKGKDVELRCDPISGHTALYWYRQSLGQGLEFLIYFQGNSAPDKSGLPSDRFSAERTGGSVSTLTIQRTQQEDSAVYLCASSPYGTGNEQYFGPGTRLTVT.

The chain has TRBV21-1 and TRBJ1-6; the table's D call, TRBD1, was not checked against the DNA. TRBV21-1 is described as a pseudogene. The CDR3 loop spans 17 amino acids. Written as DNA, the CDR3 is TGTGCCAGCAGCAACAAGACAGTCAGCTCCTATAATTCACCCCTCCACTTT. Protein product: CASSNKTVSSYNSPLHF.

V is TRBV2 and J is TRBJ2-2; D is undetermined. Per germline, CDR1 SNHLY and CDR2 FYNNEI. This CDR3 contains 15 residues. V lost 6 bases and J 5 bases, leaving 16 bases between the germline ends. CDR3 sequence reads: CASRANLRLTGELFF. The CDR3 coding sequence is TGTGCCAGCAGAGCAAACCTTCGTCTGACCGGGGAGCTGTTTTTT.

The chain couples TRBV4-1 to TRBJ2-1, with 13 positions matching TRBD2. The CDR3 is made up of 16 amino acids. J gave up 8 bases and V 3 bases, and 7 bases lay outside the gene matches. Germline lookup yields CDR1 MGHRA and CDR2 YSYEKL. The CDR3 DNA is TGCGCCAGCAGCCACGGAGGACTAGCGGGGGTGGATGAGCAGTTCTTC. It specifies CASSHGGLAGVDEQFF.

V gene TRBV6-5 combines with J gene TRBJ2-7; D possibly corresponds to TRBD2 (6 bases). CDR3 length equals 14 residues. Between the trimmed V and J ends, which lost 6 bases and 3 bases, there was a span of 15 bases. Germline assignment: CDR1 MNHEY and CDR2 SVGAGI. In nucleotides, the CDR3 is TGTGCCAGCAGCCCCTTTGCGCGGGACTACGAGCAGTACTTC. This gives the protein CASSPFARDYEQYF.

This chain links TRBV5-4 with TRBJ1-1, with no clear D. The CDR3 runs to 13 residues. V was pared by 2 bases and J by 4 bases, with 9 bases between. In germline, CDR1 is SGHNT, CDR2 YYREEE (reference sequence). CDR3 protein: CASSFFGSTEAFF. The CDR3 nucleotides read TGTGCCAGCAGCTTTTTCGGTAGCACTGAAGCTTTCTTT.